The source of this T cell receptor (beta chain) is a study of blood T cell repertoires in COVID-19. Data came from immunoSEQ multiplex PCR; TCRdb stores just in-frame clones and leaves some out. The repertoire holds 200,000 to 250,000 clones, with nearly 90% as singletons. CDR1 is SGDLS, CDR2 YYNGEE, per germline. CDR3 length equals 14 residues. V gave up 4 bases and J gave up 3 bases, with 13 bases separating them. Sequenced material: peripheral blood. This receptor was identified in a woman aged 18-29 years who had recovered from COVID-19. This chain links TRBV9 with TRBJ2-5, with D possibly being TRBD2 (5 bases). The CDR3 region is CASSPPGGKETQYF. The CDR3, as DNA: TGTGCCAGCAGCCCCCCCGGAGGAAAAGAGACCCAGTACTTC.